The rows below give T cell receptor beta chains drawn from one sample of a study of brain T cells in children with intractable seizures. TCRdb keeps only in-frame clones here, not all; method: immunoSEQ multiplex PCR. Seen here are 60,000 to 65,000 clones, approximately 95% observed once, and the top ten hold approximately 0.38%. Here the sequenced sample was peripheral blood, taken at surgery. These receptor sequences come from a boy younger than two with focal cortical dysplasia and intractable seizures. Each CDR3 is given with its conserved first and last residue.

v_gene | CDR3aa
TRBV6-1 | CASSEAGGDGNTIYF
TRBV19 | CASNDPTDTQYF
TRBV7-9 | CASSYQSPGQGVYEQYF
TRBV11-2 | CASSLDGTGRRGIIQYF
TRBV5-4 | CASSWGFRGGTDTQYF
TRBV3-1/TRBV3-2 | CASSQDTAGVAGELFF
TRBV9 | CASSGRGDYGYTF
TRBV5-6 | CASFRVPYTDTQYF
TRBV7-2 | CASSLGTRGSPLHF
TRBV15 | CATVTRKDSTEAFF
TRBV11-2 | CASSPGQPGGYGYTF
TRBV7-9 | CASSLRQGGSPLHF
TRBV6-2/TRBV6-3 | CASSYGREYGYTF
TRBV28 | CASSLSDGQYLNSPLHF
TRBV5-6 | CASSLVVTGGYGYTF
TRBV4-1 | CASSQDRSSRTGILWNTEAFF
TRBV5-1 | CASSFFGAGTTDTQYF
TRBV6-2/TRBV6-3 | CASSPRGGWYGEQFF
TRBV18 | CASSPGIPNTEAFF
TRBV5-5 | CASSLGAGRPETQYF
TRBV19 | CASTPDRFRTDTQYF
TRBV11-2 | CASSLNWGRAVTGELFF
TRBV27 | CASSLSGTLYNQPQHF
TRBV18 | CASSPRGDSTDTQYF
TRBV19 | CASSMAGVAGAPMYTQYF
TRBV25-1 | CASSPRATNTEAFF
TRBV10-3 | CAITSSIGQGLTYEQYF
TRBV5-5 | CASSRREAGGKGQFF
TRBV4-2 | CASSQASAGELFF
TRBV5-4 | CASSFGQAQAVEQYF
TRBV7-6 | CASSLSSRGPNTEAFF
TRBV19 | CASSNRIVPEKLFF
TRBV19 | CASSIIGGALTYGYTF
TRBV11-2 | CASSQSRGPTYEQYF
TRBV10-3 | CAISESMGTDTQYF
TRBV29-1 | CSVEGGRYTEAFF
TRBV19 | CASTRLAGINEQFF
TRBV4-3 | CASSQEKVAGEGGELFF
TRBV25-1 | CASTDRGTNEKLFF
TRBV7-2 | CASSFGRGLAGDSYEQYF
TRBV2 | CASSASGSGNTIYF
TRBV19 | CASSSHRGIKHGYTF
TRBV6-4 | CASSHRGWTGRVNTEAFF
TRBV6-5 | CASSNSGANVLTF
TRBV12-3/TRBV12-4 | CASIFREVAFF